This T cell receptor beta chain was profiled in a study of blood T cell repertoires in COVID-19. The method was immunoSEQ multiplex PCR; TCRdb's version includes in-frame clones alone and lacks a portion of them. The sample lists about 190,000 clones; about 82% were seen once. Participants reported their clinical history, and cohort assignment relied on those reports. Sequenced input: PBMCs or T cells enriched from blood (not recorded which). The origin of this receptor is a woman aged 25 to 45 who had recovered from COVID-19.

For the CDR3, the DNA is TGTGCCAGCAGTGACTCGACTAGCGGGAGCGGGGAGCTGTTTTTT. Translation: CASSDSTSGSGELFF. The rearrangement uses TRBV6-4 and TRBJ2-2, with 12 nucleotides matching TRBD2. With V trimmed by 0 bases and J by 7 bases, 0 bases remained unmatched. Germline CDR1 is MRHNA and CDR2 is SNTAGT. The CDR3 contains 15 residues.